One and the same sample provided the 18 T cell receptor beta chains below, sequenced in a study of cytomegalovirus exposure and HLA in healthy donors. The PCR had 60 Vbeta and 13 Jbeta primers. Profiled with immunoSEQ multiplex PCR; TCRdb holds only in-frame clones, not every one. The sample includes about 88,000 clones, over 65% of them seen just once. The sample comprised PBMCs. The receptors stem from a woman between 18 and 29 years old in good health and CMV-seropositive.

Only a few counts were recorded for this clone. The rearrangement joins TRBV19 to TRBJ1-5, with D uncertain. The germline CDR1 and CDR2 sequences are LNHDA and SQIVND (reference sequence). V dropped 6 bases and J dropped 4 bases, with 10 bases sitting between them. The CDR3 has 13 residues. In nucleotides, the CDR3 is TGTGCCAGTAGGACGGGCGGGAATCAGCCCCAGCATTTT. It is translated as CASRTGGNQPQHF.

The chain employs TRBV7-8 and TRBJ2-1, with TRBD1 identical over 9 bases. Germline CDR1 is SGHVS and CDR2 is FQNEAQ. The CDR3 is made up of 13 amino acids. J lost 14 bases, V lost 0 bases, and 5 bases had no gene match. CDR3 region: CASSLALGQGEFF. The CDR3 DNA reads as TGTGCCAGCAGCTTAGCCCTGGGACAGGGTGAGTTCTTC.

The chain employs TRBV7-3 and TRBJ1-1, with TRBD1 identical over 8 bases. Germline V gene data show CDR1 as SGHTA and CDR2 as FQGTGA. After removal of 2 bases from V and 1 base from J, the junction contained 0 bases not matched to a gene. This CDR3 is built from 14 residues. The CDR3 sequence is CASSLDRGNTEAFF. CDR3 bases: TGTGCCAGCAGCTTAGACAGGGGGAACACTGAAGCTTTCTTT. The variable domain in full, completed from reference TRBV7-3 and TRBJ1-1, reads GAGVSQTPSNKVTEKGKYVELRCDPISGHTALYWYRQSLGQGPEFLIYFQGTGAADDSGLPNDRFFAVRPEGSVSTLKIQRTERGDSAVYLCASSLDRGNTEAFFGQGTRLTVV.

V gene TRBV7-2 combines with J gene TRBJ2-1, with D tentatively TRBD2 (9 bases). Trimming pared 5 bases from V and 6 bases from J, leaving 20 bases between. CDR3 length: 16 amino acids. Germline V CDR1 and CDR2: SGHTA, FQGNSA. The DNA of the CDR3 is TGTGCCAGCAGCCTCAGCGGGGGGACAGGCTTCAATGAGCAGTTCTTC. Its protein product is CASSLSGGTGFNEQFF.

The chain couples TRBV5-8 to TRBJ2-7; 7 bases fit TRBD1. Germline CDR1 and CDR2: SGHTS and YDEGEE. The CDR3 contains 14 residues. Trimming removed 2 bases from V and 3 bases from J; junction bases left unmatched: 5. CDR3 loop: CASSFGGQLYEQYF. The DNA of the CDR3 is TGTGCCAGCAGCTTTGGGGGACAGCTCTACGAGCAGTACTTC.

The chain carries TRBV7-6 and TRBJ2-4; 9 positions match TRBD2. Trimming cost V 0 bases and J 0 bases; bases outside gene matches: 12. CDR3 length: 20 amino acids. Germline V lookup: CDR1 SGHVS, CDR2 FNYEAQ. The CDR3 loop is CASSLASLAGASGAKNIQYF. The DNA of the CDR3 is TGTGCCAGCAGCTTAGCGTCACTAGCGGGTGCTTCGGGAGCCAAAAACATTCAGTACTTC.

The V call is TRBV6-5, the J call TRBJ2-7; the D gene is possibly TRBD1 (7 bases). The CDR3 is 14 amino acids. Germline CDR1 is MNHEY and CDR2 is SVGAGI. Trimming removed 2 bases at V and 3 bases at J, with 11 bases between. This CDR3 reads CASSYGGTVYEQYF. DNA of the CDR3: TGTGCCAGCAGTTACGGCGGGACAGTCTACGAGCAGTACTTC.

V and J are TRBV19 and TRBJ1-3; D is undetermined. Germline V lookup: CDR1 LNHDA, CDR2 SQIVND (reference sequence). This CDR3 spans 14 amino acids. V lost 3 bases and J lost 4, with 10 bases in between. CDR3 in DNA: TGTGCCAGTAGTATCGGTAACCGCGGAAACACCATATATTTT. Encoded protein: CASSIGNRGNTIYF.

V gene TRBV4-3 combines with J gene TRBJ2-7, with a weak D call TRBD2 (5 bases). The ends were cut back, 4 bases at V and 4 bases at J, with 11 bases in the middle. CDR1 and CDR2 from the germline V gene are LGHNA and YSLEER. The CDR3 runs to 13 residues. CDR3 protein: CASSRGLEYEQYF. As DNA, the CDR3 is TGCGCCAGCAGCCGAGGACTTGAGTACGAGCAGTACTTC.

The CDR3 nucleotides read TGTGCCAGCAGCGAGGGACTAGCGGGATACGGTGAGCAGTTCTTC. As protein: CASSEGLAGYGEQFF. The chain joins TRBV5-8 to TRBJ2-1; 13 nucleotides agree with TRBD2. Germline-derived CDR1 and CDR2 are SGHTS and YDEGEE. This CDR3 spans 15 amino acids. V shed 4 bases, J shed 9 bases, and the junction held 7 bases outside the gene matches.

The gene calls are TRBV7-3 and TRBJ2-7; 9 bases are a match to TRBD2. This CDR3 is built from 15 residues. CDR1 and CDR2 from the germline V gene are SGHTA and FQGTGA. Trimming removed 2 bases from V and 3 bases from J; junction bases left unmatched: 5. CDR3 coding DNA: TGTGCCAGCAGCTTAGCGGGAGGGCCTGTCTACGAGCAGTACTTC. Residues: CASSLAGGPVYEQYF.

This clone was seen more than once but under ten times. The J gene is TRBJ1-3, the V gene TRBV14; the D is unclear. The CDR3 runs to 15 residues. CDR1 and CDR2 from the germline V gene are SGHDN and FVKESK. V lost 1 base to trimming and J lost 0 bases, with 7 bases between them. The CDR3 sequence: CASSQVKFSGNTIYF. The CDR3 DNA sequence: TGTGCCAGCAGCCAAGTCAAATTCTCTGGAAACACCATATATTTT.

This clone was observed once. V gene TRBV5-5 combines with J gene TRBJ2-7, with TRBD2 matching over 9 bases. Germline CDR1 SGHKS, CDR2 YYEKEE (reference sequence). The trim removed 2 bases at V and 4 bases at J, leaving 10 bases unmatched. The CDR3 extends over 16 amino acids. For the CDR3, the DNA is TGTGCCAGCAGCTTAATAGGCGGGGGGGATCCTTACGAGCAGTACTTC. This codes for CASSLIGGGDPYEQYF.

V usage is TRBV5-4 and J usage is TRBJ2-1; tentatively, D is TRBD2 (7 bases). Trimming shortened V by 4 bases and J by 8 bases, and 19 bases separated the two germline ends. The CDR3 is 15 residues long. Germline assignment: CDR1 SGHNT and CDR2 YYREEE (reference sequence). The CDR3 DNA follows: TGTGCCAGCAGCCGGGGGGCCCCGAGTAGGGATGAGCAGTTCTTC. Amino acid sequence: CASSRGAPSRDEQFF. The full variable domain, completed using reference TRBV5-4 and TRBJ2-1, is ETGVTQSPTHLIKTRGQQVTLRCSSQSGHNTVSWYQQALGQGPQFIFQYYREEENGRGNFPPRFSGLQFPNYSSELNVNALELDDSALYLCASSRGAPSRDEQFFGPGTRLTVL.

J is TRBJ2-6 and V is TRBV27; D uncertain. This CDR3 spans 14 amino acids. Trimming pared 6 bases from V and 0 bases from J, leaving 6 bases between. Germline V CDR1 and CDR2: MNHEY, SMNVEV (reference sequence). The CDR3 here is CASSPLSGANVLTF. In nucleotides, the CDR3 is TGTGCCAGCAGCCCTCTCTCTGGGGCCAACGTCCTGACTTTC.

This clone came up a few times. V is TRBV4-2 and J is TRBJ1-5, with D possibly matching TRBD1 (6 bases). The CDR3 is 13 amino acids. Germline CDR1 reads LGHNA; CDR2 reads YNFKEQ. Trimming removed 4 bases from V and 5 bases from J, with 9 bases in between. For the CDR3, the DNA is TGTGCCAGCAGCCTCAGGACAGATCAGCCCCAGCATTTT. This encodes CASSLRTDQPQHF.

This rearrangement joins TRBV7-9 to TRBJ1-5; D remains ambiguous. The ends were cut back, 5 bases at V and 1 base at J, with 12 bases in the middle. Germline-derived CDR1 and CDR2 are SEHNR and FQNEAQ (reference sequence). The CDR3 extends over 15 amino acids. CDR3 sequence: CASSLSGGSNQPQHF. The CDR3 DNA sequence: TGTGCCAGCAGCCTCTCGGGAGGGAGCAATCAGCCCCAGCATTTT. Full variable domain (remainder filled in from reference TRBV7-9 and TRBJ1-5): DTGVSQNPRHKITKRGQNVTFRCDPISEHNRLYWYRQTLGQGPEFLTYFQNEAQLEKSRLLSDRFSAERPKGSFSTLEIQRTEQGDSAMYLCASSLSGGSNQPQHFGDGTRLSIL.

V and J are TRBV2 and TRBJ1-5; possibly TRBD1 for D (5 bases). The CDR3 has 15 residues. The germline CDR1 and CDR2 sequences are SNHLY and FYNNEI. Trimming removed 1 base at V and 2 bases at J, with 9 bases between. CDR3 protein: CASSEGGGGNQPQHF. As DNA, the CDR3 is TGTGCCAGCAGTGAAGGTGGAGGGGGCAATCAGCCCCAGCATTTT.